Each of the 18 T cell receptor beta chains below was sequenced from the same sample in a study of blood T cell repertoires in COVID-19 (dated by TCRdb to the early 2020s). The library was obtained by the immunoSEQ multiplex PCR assay. Entries here come from immuneACCESS through TCRdb and include only in-frame sequences with V and J called. Some clones fail to appear in such tables; in the studies checked, an unresolved V gene covers under half of the shortfall, and the cause of the remainder is unknown. For this sample there are 250,000 to 350,000 clones; around 85% appear just once. Of the sample, roughly 1.5% falls within the top ten clones. Specimen: peripheral blood. These receptors were collected from a human donor with COVID-19, enrolled during active disease. The donor label of this sample is uncertain.

The genes are TRBV5-1 and TRBJ1-1; tentative D call: TRBD1 (6 bases). V lost 0 bases to trimming and J lost 6 bases, with 21 bases between them. Germline V gives CDR1 SGHRS, CDR2 YFSETQ. There are 17 residues in the CDR3. CDR3 region: CASSLEGVLGRGAEAFF. CDR3 nucleotide sequence: TGCGCCAGCAGCTTGGAGGGGGTACTGGGCCGAGGCGCTGAAGCTTTCTTT. The variable domain in full, completed from reference TRBV5-1 and TRBJ1-1, reads KAGVTQTPRYLIKTRGQQVTLSCSPISGHRSVSWYQQTPGQGLQFLFEYFSETQRNKGNFPGRFSGRQFSNSRSEMNVSTLELGDSALYLCASSLEGVLGRGAEAFFGQGTRLTVV.

V is TRBV2 and J is TRBJ1-2, with D maybe TRBD1 (5 bases). Germline CDR1 reads SNHLY; CDR2 reads FYNNEI. The CDR3 contains 14 residues. V was clipped by 6 bases and J by 3 bases, with 14 bases between them. The chain's CDR3 is CASRTQGGDYGYTF. For the CDR3, the DNA is TGTGCCAGCAGGACGCAGGGAGGCGACTATGGCTACACCTTC.

The chain has TRBV15 and TRBJ2-5; 8 nucleotides match TRBD2. CDR1 and CDR2 (germline): LNHNV, YYDKDF (reference sequence). V dropped 5 bases and J dropped 4; count of bases not matched to a gene: 9. The CDR3 is made up of 15 amino acids. CDR3 sequence: CATSPLLSGVETQYF. CDR3 coding DNA: TGTGCCACCAGCCCCCTCCTTAGCGGGGTAGAGACCCAGTACTTC.

The chain is built from TRBV9 and TRBJ1-2, with 9 bases identical to TRBD1. V shed 3 bases and J 4 bases; nucleotides not matched to a gene: 7. The CDR3 has 15 residues. Germline V CDR1 and CDR2: SGDLS, YYNGEE. This CDR3 reads CASSAGTGFAYGYTF. CDR3 nucleotides: TGTGCCAGCAGCGCGGGGACAGGGTTTGCCTATGGCTACACCTTC.

The gene calls are TRBV18 and TRBJ1-2; 8 bases agree with TRBD1. Germline CDR1 is KGHSH and CDR2 is LQKENI. Trimming removed 3 bases from V and 3 bases from J; junction bases left unmatched: 3. The CDR3 runs to 14 residues. The CDR3 loop reads CASSPDREDYGYTF. In nucleotides, the CDR3 is TGTGCCAGCTCACCGGACAGGGAGGACTATGGCTACACCTTC.

This chain uses TRBV5-1 with TRBJ2-1; D remains ambiguous. V lost 1 base and J 7 bases, leaving 9 bases between the germline ends. The CDR3 sequence is 13 residues long. CDR1 and CDR2 (germline): SGHRS, YFSETQ. The CDR3 spells CASSLWAENEQFF. Here the CDR3 DNA reads TGCGCCAGCAGCTTGTGGGCAGAAAATGAGCAGTTCTTC.

To note about this clone: The sample holds other DNA sequences that translate to the same CDR3. V is TRBV6-1 and J is TRBJ1-5; D not resolved. Trimming removed 2 bases from V and 0 bases from J, with 2 bases in between. The CDR3 loop spans 13 amino acids. Germline-derived CDR1 and CDR2 are MNHNS and SASEGT. CDR3 coding DNA: TGTGCCAGCAGTGAATATAGCAATCAGCCCCAGCATTTT. Residues: CASSEYSNQPQHF.

V is TRBV19 and J is TRBJ2-1, with 7 bases identical to TRBD2. The trim removed 7 bases at V and 4 bases at J, leaving 10 bases unmatched. The CDR3 is 15 amino acids. CDR1 and CDR2 (germline): LNHDA, SQIVND (reference sequence). CDR3 loop: CASTFLGGGYNEQFF. CDR3 coding DNA: TGTGCCAGTACCTTCCTGGGGGGGGGATACAATGAGCAGTTCTTC.

The chain has TRBV29-1 and TRBJ1-5; perhaps TRBD1 as D (5 bases). This CDR3 region has 13 residues. V was cut by 3 bases and J by 2 bases, with 8 bases left in between. Germline V gene lookup returns CDR1 SQVTM and CDR2 ANQGSEA. CDR3 bases: TGCAGCGTTGACCAGGGTGGCAATCAGCCCCAGCATTTT. Its translation: CSVDQGGNQPQHF.

This rearrangement joins TRBV6-5 to TRBJ1-1; the match to TRBD1 covers 8 bases. The CDR3 runs 15 residues. V shed 6 bases, J shed 4 bases, and the junction held 10 bases outside the gene matches. CDR1 and CDR2 (germline): MNHEY, SVGAGI. The CDR3 DNA follows: TGTGCCAGCAGGGGCGACAGGGGAGGGATCACTGAAGCTTTCTTT. Its translation: CASRGDRGGITEAFF.

The chain couples TRBV4-1 to TRBJ2-6; 14 positions match TRBD2. Germline V gene lookup returns CDR1 MGHRA and CDR2 YSYEKL. This CDR3 spans 20 amino acids. V was clipped by 5 bases and J by 3 bases; unmatched bases: 12. CDR3 residues: CASSARLAGGPSGGANVLTF. CDR3 DNA: TGCGCCAGCAGCGCACGACTAGCGGGAGGGCCCTCCGGTGGGGCCAACGTCCTGACTTTC.

The chain joins TRBV5-4 to TRBJ2-1, with 9 positions matching TRBD2. Trimming removed 4 bases from V and 5 bases from J; junction bases left unmatched: 10. Per germline, CDR1 SGHNT and CDR2 YYREEE (reference sequence). The CDR3 consists of 16 residues. CDR3 in amino acids: CASSPEGTSPNNEQFF. The CDR3 DNA is TGTGCCAGCAGCCCGGAAGGGACTAGCCCAAACAATGAGCAGTTCTTC.

The V gene is TRBV11-2, the J gene TRBJ2-7, with 7 bases matching TRBD2. The germline V gene encodes CDR1 SGHAT and CDR2 FQNNGV. The junction had 8 bases not matched to a gene; V was cut back by 1 base and J by 2 bases. CDR3 length: 16 amino acids. As DNA, the CDR3 is TGTGCCAGCAGCTTAGCTAGCGGAGGGGAGGCCTACGAGCAGTACTTC. Its protein is CASSLASGGEAYEQYF. Drawing the rest from reference TRBV11-2 and TRBJ2-7, the complete variable domain is EAGVAQSPRYKIIEKRQSVAFWCNPISGHATLYWYQQILGQGPKLLIQFQNNGVVDDSQLPKDRFSAERLKGVDSTLKIQPAKLEDSAVYLCASSLASGGEAYEQYFGPGTRLTVT.

This chain uses TRBV11-3 with TRBJ2-7; a weak D match, TRBD2 (5 bases). Deletions cut 5 bases from V and 3 bases from J, with 14 bases between. The CDR3 loop spans 14 amino acids. Germline V lookup: CDR1 SGHNT, CDR2 YENEEA. CDR3 in amino acids: CASSPSGRLYEQYF. The CDR3 bases are TGTGCCAGCAGCCCCAGCGGACGCCTCTACGAGCAGTACTTC.

The chain links TRBV11-3 to TRBJ2-3; 16 positions agree with TRBD2. V shed 5 bases and J 4 bases; nucleotides not matched to a gene: 3. CDR3 length: 16 residues. Germline values: CDR1 SGHNT, CDR2 YENEEA. In DNA form, the CDR3 reads TGTGCCAGCAGCGCGGGACTAGCGGGAGGGTCAGATACGCAGTATTTT. It is translated as CASSAGLAGGSDTQYF.

V and J are TRBV9 and TRBJ2-5; D not resolved. From germline, CDR1 is SGDLS and CDR2 YYNGEE. Between the trimmed V and J ends, which lost 0 bases and 1 base, there was a span of 10 bases. The CDR3 spans 15 residues. The CDR3 reads CASSVGLGGQETQYF. CDR3 coding DNA: TGTGCCAGCAGCGTAGGACTGGGTGGCCAAGAGACCCAGTACTTC. The full variable domain, with the rest looked up from reference TRBV9 and TRBJ2-5, is DSGVTQTPKHLITATGQRVTLRCSPRSGDLSVYWYQQSLDQGLQFLIQYYNGEERAKGNILERFSAQQFPDLHSELNLSSLELGDSALYFCASSVGLGGQETQYFGPGTRLLVL.

The gene calls are TRBV30 and TRBJ2-7, with D possibly TRBD2 on 6 matching bases. The ends were cut back, 5 bases at V and 4 bases at J, with 15 bases in the middle. The CDR3 covers 13 residues. Germline CDR1 is GTSNPN and CDR2 is SVGIG (reference sequence). CDR3 in amino acids: CAWSGLRRYEQYF. The CDR3 DNA sequence: TGTGCCTGGTCGGGACTGCGGCGGTACGAGCAGTACTTC. The whole variable domain, remainder taken from reference TRBV30 and TRBJ2-7, is SQTIHQWPATLVQPVGSPLSLECTVEGTSNPNLYWYRQAAGRGLQLLFYSVGIGQISSEVPQNLSASRPQDRQFILSSKKLLLSDSGFYLCAWSGLRRYEQYFGPGTRLTVT.

The V call is TRBV7-2, the J call TRBJ2-7; D may be TRBD1 (5 bases). The germline CDR1 and CDR2 sequences are SGHTA and FQGNSA. With 1 base removed from V and 3 bases from J, the gap between germline ends came to 13 bases. CDR3 length: 15 amino acids. This chain's CDR3 is CASSLDLQGIYEQYF. CDR3 nucleotide sequence: TGTGCCAGCAGCTTAGACCTCCAGGGTATCTACGAGCAGTACTTC.